This T cell receptor beta chain was observed in a study of blood T cell repertoires in COVID-19. As originally analysed: It was from reference gene primer amplification that nucleated cell counts were estimated. Using immunoSEQ multiplex PCR, the repertoire was profiled, and TCRdb retains in-frame clones only, with some absent. V and J calls and clone size follow that table, whereas D and trimming were derived from the DNA. This sample yields roughly 130,000 clones, of which roughly 80% are seen a single time; about a sixth belongs to the top ten. The origin of this receptor is a woman aged 45-59 years with acute or convalescent COVID-19. The sample taken for sequencing was peripheral blood.

CDR3 sequence: CASSMRGATYEQYF. DNA for the CDR3: TGTGCCAGTAGTATGCGGGGAGCGACCTACGAGCAGTACTTC. The genes are TRBV19 and TRBJ2-7; perhaps TRBD2 as D (6 bases). CDR1 and CDR2 from the germline V gene are LNHDA and SQIVND (reference sequence). The CDR3 runs 14 residues. The V end was cut by 3 bases, the J end by 2 bases, with 11 bases between.